These 23 T cell receptor beta chains were all obtained from the same sample, sequenced in a study of CD8+ T cells in alopecia areata. cDNA serving as the sequencing template came from extracted, reverse transcribed RNA. Produced via immunoSEQ multiplex PCR; TCRdb's table is partial and in-frame only. The sample includes some 160,000 clones, less than 65% seen only once; the top ten take 30% to 45%. The sequencing input was CD8+ T cells sorted from blood. These receptor sequences come from a human donor in good health.

This clone came up once. The rearrangement uses TRBV27 and TRBJ2-3; 8 bases match TRBD1. V gave up 2 bases and J gave up 3 bases; unmatched junction bases: 10. The germline V gene has CDR1 MNHEY and CDR2 SMNVEV (reference sequence). This CDR3 region has 17 residues. CDR3 residues: CASSLIPTGDVTDTQYF. CDR3 coding DNA: TGTGCCAGCAGTTTAATTCCGACAGGGGATGTGACAGATACGCAGTATTTT.

The chain recombines TRBV5-1 with TRBJ2-4; possible D gene TRBD2, 6 bases. The CDR3 runs 15 residues. V lost 8 bases, J lost 0 bases, and 15 bases lay in between. Germline CDR1 reads SGHRS; CDR2 reads YFSETQ. CDR3 amino acids: CARTAGPIAKNIQYF. The CDR3 bases are TGCGCCAGGACCGCGGGACCGATAGCCAAAAACATTCAGTACTTC.

The chain couples TRBV30 to TRBJ2-5; no reliable D call. Trimming stripped 0 bases from V and 1 base from J, with 6 bases between. This CDR3 comprises 13 residues. Looked up from germline, CDR1 is GTSNPN and CDR2 is SVGIG (reference sequence). The CDR3 DNA reads TGTGCCTGGAGTGTAGTGCTCCAAGAGACCCAGTACTTC. Its translation is CAWSVVLQETQYF.

CDR3 amino acids: CSVDLRDRGPYNEQFF. The CDR3 nucleotides read TGCAGCGTTGATCTGCGGGACAGGGGGCCCTACAATGAGCAGTTCTTC. This chain connects TRBV29-1 to TRBJ2-1, with 12 bases lining up with TRBD1. This CDR3 is 16 amino acids long. V dropped 3 bases and J dropped 2; count of bases not matched to a gene: 5. Germline lookup yields CDR1 SQVTM and CDR2 ANQGSEA.

The rearrangement links TRBV5-1 to TRBJ2-3; no clear D gene. V dropped 4 bases and J dropped 3 bases, with 9 bases sitting between them. The CDR3 is made up of 13 amino acids. Per germline, CDR1 SGHRS and CDR2 YFSETQ. CDR3 coding DNA: TGCGCCAGCAGCCCCCCTTATACAGATACGCAGTATTTT. Its translation: CASSPPYTDTQYF.

This clone was recorded a few times. The DNA for the CDR3 is TGTGCCAGCAGTTACGGGCAGTTCTATGGCTACACCTTC. This translates into CASSYGQFYGYTF. The chain employs TRBV6-5 and TRBJ1-2; D ambiguous. Trimming took off 2 bases at V and 4 bases at J, with 8 bases between the two ends. Per germline, CDR1 MNHEY and CDR2 SVGAGI. The CDR3 is made up of 13 amino acids.

The chain recombines TRBV2 with TRBJ1-2; D is perhaps TRBD1 (6 bases). V lost 0 bases to trimming and J lost 8 bases, with 13 bases between them. The CDR3 extends over 14 amino acids. In germline, CDR1 is SNHLY, CDR2 FYNNEI. The CDR3 sequence is CASSEATGSDGYTF. CDR3 coding DNA: TGTGCCAGCAGTGAAGCCACAGGGTCGGACGGCTACACCTTC.

This chain joins TRBV4-1 and TRBJ1-2; a possible D gene is TRBD1 (5 bases). V was trimmed by 3 bases and J by 2 bases, leaving 16 bases between them. Looked up from germline, CDR1 is MGHRA and CDR2 is YSYEKL. CDR3 length equals 16 residues. The CDR3 loop is CASSQLSVGGNYGYTF. The CDR3 DNA follows: TGCGCCAGCAGCCAGCTCTCCGTTGGGGGGAACTATGGCTACACCTTC.

The chain carries TRBV13 and TRBJ2-1; 8 bases agree with TRBD1. The CDR3 is 13 amino acids. J gave up 5 bases and V 8 bases, and 5 bases lay outside the gene matches. Germline V gene lookup returns CDR1 PRHDT and CDR2 FYEKMQ (reference sequence). CDR3: CASLDRAHNEQFF. The CDR3 DNA is TGTGCCAGCTTGGACAGGGCACACAATGAGCAGTTCTTC.

V and J are TRBV6-4 and TRBJ2-1; TRBD2 matches 10 bases. This CDR3 is built from 15 residues. The J segment lost 4 bases and the V segment lost 2 bases, leaving 2 bases of the junction unmatched. CDR1 and CDR2 from the germline V gene are MRHNA and SNTAGT. The CDR3 loop reads CASSDTSGEYNEQFF. The CDR3 DNA is TGTGCCAGCAGTGACACTAGCGGGGAGTACAATGAGCAGTTCTTC.

The chain uses TRBV20-1 and TRBJ2-1; D ambiguous. Trimming stripped 6 bases from V and 8 bases from J, with 11 bases between. CDR1 is DFQATT, CDR2 SNEGSKA, per germline (reference sequence). CDR3 size: 11 residues. The CDR3 DNA reads as TGCAGTGCGGCCTCCGTGGATGAGCAGTTCTTC. This encodes CSAASVDEQFF.

This clone has more than one count but fewer than ten. This sequence joins TRBV29-1 and TRBJ2-1; 8 bases are shared with TRBD1. From germline, CDR1 is SQVTM and CDR2 ANQGSEA. The CDR3 is made up of 17 amino acids. The V segment lost 0 bases and the J segment 4 bases; nucleotides outside the gene matches: 11. In DNA form, the CDR3 reads TGCAGCGTTGAAGAAGGGATGGTGACAGGGGCGTACAATGAGCAGTTCTTC. Residues: CSVEEGMVTGAYNEQFF.

This sequence joins TRBV29-1 and TRBJ2-5; TRBD1 aligns across 7 bases. The CDR3 covers 12 residues. Germline loops: CDR1 SQVTM, CDR2 ANQGSEA. V lost 6 bases to trimming and J lost 2 bases; unmatched junction nucleotides: 3. CDR3 sequence: CSVGDSQETQYF. The CDR3, as DNA: TGCAGCGTGGGGGACAGTCAAGAGACCCAGTACTTC.

In its sample, this clone was seen a few times. The rearrangement links TRBV2 to TRBJ2-1; possibly TRBD1 for D (5 bases). Germline CDR1 and CDR2: SNHLY and FYNNEI. The CDR3 runs to 13 residues. V lost 10 bases to trimming and J lost 5 bases, with 15 bases between them. Here the CDR3 DNA reads TGTGCCACCCGTAGGCCAGGGAACAATGAGCAGTTCTTC. Protein sequence: CATRRPGNNEQFF. Full variable domain (missing parts from reference TRBV2 and TRBJ2-1): EPEVTQTPSHQVTQMGQEVILRCVPISNHLYFYWYRQILGQKVEFLVSFYNNEISEKSEIFDDQFSVERPDGSNFTLKIRSTKLEDSAMYFCATRRPGNNEQFFGPGTRLTVL.

The chain uses TRBV27 and TRBJ2-3; the D is unclear. CDR3 length: 14 amino acids. The germline V and J ends were trimmed by 4 bases and 2 bases, with 10 bases remaining between them. The germline V gene encodes CDR1 MNHEY and CDR2 SMNVEV (reference sequence). Here the CDR3 DNA reads TGTGCCAGCAGTTACGGGCGGTACACAGATACGCAGTATTTT. As protein: CASSYGRYTDTQYF.

The V call is TRBV29-1, the J call TRBJ2-2; TRBD2 might be the D (6 bases). Germline V gives CDR1 SQVTM, CDR2 ANQGSEA. The CDR3 covers 14 residues. Trimming left V 6 bases short and J 6 bases short, with 17 bases between. Here the CDR3 reads CSVGGIGRAGELFF. The CDR3, as DNA: TGCAGCGTAGGCGGGATTGGACGGGCCGGGGAGCTGTTTTTT.

This chain joins TRBV27 and TRBJ1-4; D is possibly TRBD1 (5 bases). CDR3 length equals 14 residues. Germline values: CDR1 MNHEY, CDR2 SMNVEV (reference sequence). V shed 0 bases and J shed 11 bases, with 13 bases lying between them. As DNA, the CDR3 is TGTGCCAGCAGTTTATCGTTCTGGGGGGGGAAACTGTTTTTT. Its protein product is CASSLSFWGGKLFF. Complete variable domain (other parts from reference TRBV27 and TRBJ1-4): EAQVTQNPRYLITVTGKKLTVTCSQNMNHEYMSWYRQDPGLGLRQIYYSMNVEVTDKGDVPEGYKVSRKEKRNFPLILESPSPNQTSLYFCASSLSFWGGKLFFGSGTQLSVL.

The sample holds a few counts of this clone. The V call is TRBV29-1, the J call TRBJ2-1; TRBD2 might be the D (6 bases). The CDR3 is 14 amino acids. Per the germline V gene, CDR1 is SQVTM and CDR2 is ANQGSEA. Trimming removed 6 bases at V and 3 bases at J, with 15 bases between. CDR3 coding DNA: TGCAGCGTCGAAACTAGCCTACACTACAATGAGCAGTTCTTC. Encoded protein: CSVETSLHYNEQFF.

The V gene is TRBV30, the J gene TRBJ1-1, with D perhaps matching TRBD1 (6 bases). The CDR3 totals 14 residues. The germline V gene has CDR1 GTSNPN and CDR2 SVGIG (reference sequence). Trimming shortened V by 2 bases and J by 5 bases, and 15 bases separated the two germline ends. The CDR3 loop reads CAWSQGTGKTEAFF. DNA for the CDR3: TGTGCCTGGAGTCAGGGGACGGGTAAGACTGAAGCTTTCTTT. The variable domain in full, completed from reference TRBV30 and TRBJ1-1, reads SQTIHQWPATLVQPVGSPLSLECTVEGTSNPNLYWYRQAAGRGLQLLFYSVGIGQISSEVPQNLSASRPQDRQFILSSKKLLLSDSGFYLCAWSQGTGKTEAFFGQGTRLTVV.

The chain links TRBV6-5 to TRBJ1-1; 8 bases match TRBD1. CDR3 length: 14 amino acids. V lost 7 bases, J lost 3 bases, and 7 bases stayed unmatched. Germline assignment: CDR1 MNHEY and CDR2 SVGAGI. The CDR3 is CASNPQGADTEAFF. CDR3 DNA sequence: TGTGCCAGCAATCCCCAGGGGGCAGACACTGAAGCTTTCTTT.

This chain joins TRBV29-1 and TRBJ2-3, with unresolved D. The V gene lost 2 bases and the J gene lost 5 bases, with 11 bases spanning the gap. The CDR3 spans 13 residues. Germline V gene sequence: CDR1 SQVTM, CDR2 ANQGSEA. CDR3 coding DNA: TGCAGCGTTGAACCCGAGGTATTAGATACGCAGTATTTT. Protein sequence: CSVEPEVLDTQYF.

Turning to this clone: At one end the junction does not follow the germline gene, possibly because of a read error. The rearrangement joins TRBV13 to TRBJ2-7, with D uncertain. Germline V lookup: CDR1 PRHDT, CDR2 FYEKMQ (reference sequence). The CDR3 is 14 residues long. The CDR3 bases are TGTGCCAGCAGCGTAGGCAAATGGAGCTACGAGCAGTACTTC. Translating gives CASSVGKWSYEQYF. The full variable domain, its missing parts supplied by reference TRBV13 and TRBJ2-7, is AAGVIQSPRHLIKEKRETATLKCYPIPRHDTVYWYQQGPGQDPQFLISFYEKMQSDKGSIPDRFSAQQFSDYHSELNMSSLELGDSALYFCASSVGKWSYEQYFGPGTRLTVT.

This chain links TRBV9 with TRBJ2-7; D gene unclear. The V end was cut by 0 bases, the J end by 2 bases, with 12 bases between. This CDR3 spans 15 amino acids. Germline assignment: CDR1 SGDLS and CDR2 YYNGEE. The CDR3 protein is CASSVAVAGTYEQYF. CDR3 nucleotides: TGTGCCAGCAGCGTAGCAGTCGCTGGAACCTACGAGCAGTACTTC.